This T cell receptor (beta chain) was profiled in a study of T cell repertoires in cytomegalovirus infection. Looking at the study overall: Well-studied HLA-B-restricted CMV epitopes were used in the study alongside recently identified HLA-C-restricted ones. Carrying CMV and the relevant HLA type showed in public TCR beta signatures.

As for this clonotype: Its antigen is not identified.

One entry per CDR3 protein, called by TCRdb with MiXCR from the reads. The sample records approximately 100,000 distinct CDR3 sequences, around 30% being singletons. Sequencing used CD8+ T cells from cultured PBMCs, obtained from culture after CMV antigen stimulation. This clonotype was obtained from a human donor in good health (CMV status not recorded). Some clones in this sample may be carry-over from other donors' samples.

CDR3 region: CASSLFGTLPGELFF. CDR3 nucleotides: TGTGCCAGCAGCTTATTCGGGACACTCCCCGGGGAGCTGTTTTTT. The chain joins TRBV13 to TRBJ2-2; D may be TRBD1 (6 bases). Germline-derived CDR1 and CDR2 are PRHDT and FYEKMQ (reference sequence). This CDR3 is 15 amino acids long. Between the trimmed V and J ends, which lost 2 bases and 6 bases, there was a span of 13 bases.